These T cell receptor beta chains were read from a single sample in a study of neurological immune-mediated disorders. One entry per CDR3 protein results from TCRdb running MiXCR on the 5' RACE reads. Among roughly 100,000 distinct CDR3 sequences, 11% were seen once, and the ten largest hold approximately 3.3%. Sample: PBMCs. The receptors originated from a female donor with HTLV-1-associated myelopathy (HAM/TSP). CDR3s include the opening cysteine and the closing phenylalanine or tryptophan. The order of the fields is J gene, clone size, V gene, D gene, CDR3 DNA, CDR3 protein. D genes are given only for firm matches. Clone size is stated in some rows and not others, as once, few, many or a class when expanded.

J: TRBJ1-3; size: many; V: TRBV20-1; D: TRBD1; DNA: TGCAGTGCACGACCCCGGGACAGGGGTGGAAACACCATATATTTT; CDR3: CSARPRDRGGNTIYF
J: TRBJ1-4; size: many; V: TRBV20-1; D: TRBD1; DNA: TGCAGTGCAAAGAGGACAGGAAGAGAAAAACTGTTTTTT; CDR3: CSAKRTGREKLFF
J: TRBJ1-5; size: many; V: TRBV20-1; D: -; DNA: TGCAGTGCTAGAGATTTGGCGCGGGGGACACGGGATCAGCCCCAGCATTTT; CDR3: CSARDLARGTRDQPQHF
J: TRBJ2-1; size: -; V: TRBV6-6; D: TRBD2; DNA: TGTGCCAGCAGTTCTGCCTACCCCCAGCGGGGGGATGAGCAGTTCTTC; CDR3: CASSSAYPQRGDEQFF
J: TRBJ2-7; size: many; V: TRBV5-6; D: -; DNA: TGTGCCAGCACCCCGGGTTCGATGCGGGTGGATTACGAGCAGTACTTC; CDR3: CASTPGSMRVDYEQYF
J: TRBJ2-3; size: many; V: TRBV20-1; D: TRBD2; DNA: TGCAGTGCTAGAAAGCTAGCGGGGGGTACAGATACGCAGTATTTT; CDR3: CSARKLAGGTDTQYF
J: TRBJ2-4; size: many; V: TRBV28; D: TRBD2; DNA: TGTGCCAGCAGTCCGCCCGGGGGGGGCGCAAACATTCAGTACTTC; CDR3: CASSPPGGGANIQYF
J: TRBJ1-1; size: many; V: TRBV29-1; D: -; DNA: TGCAGCGCATCTAAGGGCGAGAACACTGAAGCTTTCTTT; CDR3: CSASKGENTEAFF
J: TRBJ1-5; size: -; V: TRBV6-6; D: -; DNA: TGTGCCAGTCCCCCTAAGCCCCAGCATTTT; CDR3: CASPPKPQHF
J: TRBJ2-7; size: many; V: TRBV5-1; D: TRBD1; DNA: TGCGCCAGCAGCTTGGTAGGACAGGCATACGAGCAGTACTTC; CDR3: CASSLVGQAYEQYF
J: TRBJ2-1; size: many; V: TRBV5-1; D: TRBD2; DNA: TGCGCCAGCTCGACCATAGCGGGGGGCCTGGGCAATGAGCAGTTCTTC; CDR3: CASSTIAGGLGNEQFF
J: TRBJ2-1; size: many; V: TRBV4-2; D: TRBD1; DNA: TGTGCCAGCAGCCAAGAAGTGGACAGGGGGAAGCGCGAGCAGTTCTTC; CDR3: CASSQEVDRGKREQFF
J: TRBJ1-1; size: -; V: TRBV5-4; D: -; DNA: TGTGCCAGCAGCTTTCCGGGAGGGGGGGCGTTTGAAGCTTTCTTT; CDR3: CASSFPGGGAFEAFF
J: TRBJ1-3; size: -; V: TRBV6-6; D: -; DNA: TGTGCCAGCAGTTACTCAGTCAACTCGGGGGGAAACACCATATATTTT; CDR3: CASSYSVNSGGNTIYF
J: TRBJ2-5; size: many; V: TRBV7-9; D: -; DNA: TGTGCCAGCAGCGGGGGGGGCGATGGAGAGACCCAGTACTTC; CDR3: CASSGGGDGETQYF
J: TRBJ2-7; size: -; V: TRBV15; D: -; DNA: TGTGCTACCAGCAGATTGGGGAGCTCCTACGAGCAGTACTTC; CDR3: CATSRLGSSYEQYF
J: TRBJ2-2; size: many; V: TRBV18; D: -; DNA: TGTGCCAGCTCACCATTCAAGGCAGGGATCACCGGGGAGCTGTTTTTT; CDR3: CASSPFKAGITGELFF
J: TRBJ2-2; size: many; V: TRBV9; D: -; DNA: TGTGCCAGCAGCCGGGAGTTCTCTGCACACGGGGAGCTGTTTTTT; CDR3: CASSREFSAHGELFF
J: TRBJ2-5; size: many; V: TRBV20-1; D: TRBD2; DNA: TGCAGTGCTCGTTCGCTAGCGGAACAAGAGACCCAGTACTTC; CDR3: CSARSLAEQETQYF
J: TRBJ2-2; size: few; V: TRBV12-3/TRBV12-4; D: -; DNA: TGTGCCAGCAGTTTGGGGGCCAGGACCGGGGAGCTGTTTTTT; CDR3: CASSLGARTGELFF
J: TRBJ1-2; size: many; V: TRBV20-1; D: TRBD1; DNA: TGCAGTGCTAGACAGGGGGCACTGGGCTATGGCTACACCTTC; CDR3: CSARQGALGYGYTF
J: TRBJ2-3; size: once; V: TRBV6-6; D: TRBD1; DNA: TGTGCCAGCAGTCCCTCCGGACAGGCGACAGATACGCAGTATTTT; CDR3: CASSPSGQATDTQYF
J: TRBJ2-3; size: many; V: TRBV5-1; D: -; DNA: TGCGCCAGCAGCTTGGGTTGGTTCGTGGATACGCAGTATTTT; CDR3: CASSLGWFVDTQYF
J: TRBJ2-4; size: many; V: TRBV20-1; D: -; DNA: TGCAGTGCGGTGACCCGTCGCGTCGCCAAAAACATTCAGTACTTC; CDR3: CSAVTRRVAKNIQYF
J: TRBJ1-6; size: many; V: TRBV9; D: TRBD1; DNA: TGTGCCAGCAGCGTTGCCTCAGGGGGCCGTGGCTATAATTCACCCCTCCACTTT; CDR3: CASSVASGGRGYNSPLHF
J: TRBJ2-1; size: many; V: TRBV5-1; D: -; DNA: TGCGCCAGCAGCAGCACGCCGACAGACAATGAGCAGTTCTTC; CDR3: CASSSTPTDNEQFF
J: TRBJ2-1; size: few; V: TRBV20-1; D: TRBD1; DNA: TGCAGTGCTCACCGGGACAGGAACAATGAGCAGTTCTTC; CDR3: CSAHRDRNNEQFF